Listed below are T cell receptor beta chains from one sample, sequenced in a study of immune evolution from preneoplasia to lung adenocarcinoma. Here immunoSEQ multiplex PCR was the method, and the copy in TCRdb shows in-frame clones only, minus some. The table includes some 7,700 clones, 75% to 90% detected once. The sample was FFPE minimally invasive lung adenocarcinoma tissue. These receptors originate from a donor aged 70 or over with lung adenocarcinoma. CDR3s include the opening cysteine and the closing phenylalanine or tryptophan. The D gene is left open where the match is weak. Expanded clones are given a class, and other clones once, few, many or no size at all.

abundance	v_gene	d_gene	j_gene	CDR3nt	CDR3aa
-	TRBV18	-	TRBJ1-1	TGTGCCAGCTCACCACGCTCACAGGGGAACACTGAAGCTTTCTTT	CASSPRSQGNTEAFF
-	TRBV7-6	-	TRBJ2-1	TGTGCCAGCAGCCAACAGGTTACCCCCTACAATGAGCAGTTCTTC	CASSQQVTPYNEQFF
-	TRBV27	-	TRBJ2-5	TGTGCCAGCAGTTTGGGCGGGGCGGTTCAAGAGACCCAGTACTTC	CASSLGGAVQETQYF
-	TRBV27	TRBD2	TRBJ2-1	TGTGCCAGCAGTGGTCGGGGGGGGCGGGTCAATGAGCAGTTCTTC	CASSGRGGRVNEQFF
-	TRBV2	-	TRBJ1-3	TGTGCCAGCAGTGATACGGGACTCCAGCTGGGAAACACCATATATTTT	CASSDTGLQLGNTIYF
-	TRBV19	TRBD1	TRBJ2-2	TGTGCCAGTAGGCGGACAGGGAGCACCGGGGAGCTGTTTTTT	CASRRTGSTGELFF
-	TRBV29-1	TRBD1	TRBJ2-5	TGCAGCGTTGTTTTCCCGAGACAGGGACAAGAGACCCAGTACTTC	CSVVFPRQGQETQYF
-	TRBV6-5	-	TRBJ1-4	TGTGCCAGCAAAGGTTTCGGTGAAAAACTGTTTTTT	CASKGFGEKLFF
-	TRBV2	-	TRBJ1-5	TGTGCCAGCAGTGAAGGGACAGCAGATCGGGCGCCCCAGCATTTT	CASSEGTADRAPQHF
once	TRBV21-1	-	TRBJ1-1	TGTGCCAGCAGCCAAGTGTCCACAGGGGACACTGAAGCTTTCTTT	CASSQVSTGDTEAFF